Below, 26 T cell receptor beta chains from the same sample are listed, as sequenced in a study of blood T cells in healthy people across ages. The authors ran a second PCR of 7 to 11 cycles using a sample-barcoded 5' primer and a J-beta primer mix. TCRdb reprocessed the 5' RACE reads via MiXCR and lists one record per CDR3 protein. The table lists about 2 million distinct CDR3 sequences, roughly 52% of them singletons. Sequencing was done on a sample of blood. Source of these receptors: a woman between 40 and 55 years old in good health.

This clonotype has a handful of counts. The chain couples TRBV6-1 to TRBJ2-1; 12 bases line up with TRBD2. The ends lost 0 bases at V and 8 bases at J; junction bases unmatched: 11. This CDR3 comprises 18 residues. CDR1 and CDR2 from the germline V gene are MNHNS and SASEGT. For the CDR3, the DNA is TGTGCCAGCAGTGAAGCGGCGCTAGCGGGGGGGGTTATCGATGAGCAGTTCTTC. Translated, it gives CASSEAALAGGVIDEQFF.

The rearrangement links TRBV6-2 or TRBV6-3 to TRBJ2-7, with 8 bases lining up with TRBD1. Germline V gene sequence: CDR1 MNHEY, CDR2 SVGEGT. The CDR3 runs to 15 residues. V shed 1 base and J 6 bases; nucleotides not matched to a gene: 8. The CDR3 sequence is CASSYLPGQGSEQYF. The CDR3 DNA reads TGTGCCAGCAGTTACTTACCAGGACAGGGCAGCGAGCAGTACTTC.

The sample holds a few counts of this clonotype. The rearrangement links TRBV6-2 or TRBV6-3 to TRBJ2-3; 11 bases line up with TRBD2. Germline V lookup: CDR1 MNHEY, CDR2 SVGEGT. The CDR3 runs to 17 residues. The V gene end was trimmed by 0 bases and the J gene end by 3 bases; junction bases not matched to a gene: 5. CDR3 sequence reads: CASSYSPSGGTTDTQYF. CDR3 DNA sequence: TGTGCCAGCAGTTACTCTCCTAGCGGGGGGACTACAGATACGCAGTATTTT.

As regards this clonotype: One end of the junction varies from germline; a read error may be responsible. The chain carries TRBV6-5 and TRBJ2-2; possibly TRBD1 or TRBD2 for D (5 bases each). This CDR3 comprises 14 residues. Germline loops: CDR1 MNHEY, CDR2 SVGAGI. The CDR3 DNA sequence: TGCGCCAGCGGAGGACGGGCCCAGGGCGGGGAGCTGTTTTTT. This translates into CASGGRAQGGELFF.

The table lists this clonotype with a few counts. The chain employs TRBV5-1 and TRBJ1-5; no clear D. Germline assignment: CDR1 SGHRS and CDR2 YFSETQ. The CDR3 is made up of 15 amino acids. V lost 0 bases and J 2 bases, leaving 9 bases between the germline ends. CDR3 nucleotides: TGCGCCAGCAGCTTGGATGTAAGTGGCAATCAGCCCCAGCATTTT. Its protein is CASSLDVSGNQPQHF.

CDR3 region: CASSLSGGVNTGELFF. The CDR3 nucleotides are TGTGCCAGCAGCCTCAGCGGGGGGGTGAACACCGGGGAGCTGTTTTTT. J is TRBJ2-2 and V is TRBV11-2; 10 nucleotides line up with TRBD2. Germline lookup yields CDR1 SGHAT and CDR2 FQNNGV. Trimming at V came to 5 bases and at J to 1 base, leaving 4 bases not matched to a gene. CDR3 size: 16 residues.

CDR3 nucleotides: TGTGCCAGCAGCTTAGCTGGGCCGGGGGACTATGGCTACACCTTC. Protein product: CASSLAGPGDYGYTF. The chain recombines TRBV7-2 with TRBJ1-2; the D gene is possibly TRBD1 (5 bases). This CDR3 contains 15 residues. The germline CDR1 and CDR2 sequences are SGHTA and FQGNSA. The ends were cut back, 0 bases at V and 3 bases at J, with 11 bases in the middle.

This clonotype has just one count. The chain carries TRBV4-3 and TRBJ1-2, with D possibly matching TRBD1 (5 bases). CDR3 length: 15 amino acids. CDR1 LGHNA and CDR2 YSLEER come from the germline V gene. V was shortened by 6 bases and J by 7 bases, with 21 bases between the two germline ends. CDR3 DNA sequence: TGCGCCAGCAGTCAGACGGACAAGAGCCTCTGTGGCTACACCTTC. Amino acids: CASSQTDKSLCGYTF.

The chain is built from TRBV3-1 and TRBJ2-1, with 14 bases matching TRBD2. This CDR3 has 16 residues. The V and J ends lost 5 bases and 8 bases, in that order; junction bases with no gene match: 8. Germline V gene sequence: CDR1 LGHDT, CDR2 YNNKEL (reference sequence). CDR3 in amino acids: CASSKRTSGGIYEQFF. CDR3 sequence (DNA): TGTGCCAGCAGCAAGAGGACTAGCGGGGGGATCTATGAGCAGTTCTTC.

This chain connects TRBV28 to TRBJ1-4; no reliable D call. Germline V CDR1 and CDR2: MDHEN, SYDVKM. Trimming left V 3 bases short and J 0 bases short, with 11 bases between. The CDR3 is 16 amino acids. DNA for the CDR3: TGTGCCAGCAGTTTTCCAAAGTGGGCAACTAATGAAAAACTGTTTTTT. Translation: CASSFPKWATNEKLFF.

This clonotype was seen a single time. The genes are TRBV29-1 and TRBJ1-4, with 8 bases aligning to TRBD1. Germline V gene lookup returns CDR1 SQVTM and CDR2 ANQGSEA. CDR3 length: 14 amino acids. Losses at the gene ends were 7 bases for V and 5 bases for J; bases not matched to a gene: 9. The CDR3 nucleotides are TGCAGCGCCCTTCGGACAGGGTCAAATGAAAAACTGTTTTTT. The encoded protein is CSALRTGSNEKLFF.

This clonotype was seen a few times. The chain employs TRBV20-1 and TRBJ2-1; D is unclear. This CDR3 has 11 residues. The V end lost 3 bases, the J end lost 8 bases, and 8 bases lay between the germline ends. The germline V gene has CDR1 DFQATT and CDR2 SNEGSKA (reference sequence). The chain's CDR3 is CSASPDYEQFF. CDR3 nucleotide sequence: TGCAGTGCTAGCCCCGACTATGAGCAGTTCTTC.

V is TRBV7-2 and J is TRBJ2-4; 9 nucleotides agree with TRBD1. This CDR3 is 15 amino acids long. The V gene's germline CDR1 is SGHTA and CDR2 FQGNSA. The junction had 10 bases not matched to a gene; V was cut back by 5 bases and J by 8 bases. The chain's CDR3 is CASSEGQGVNHIQYF. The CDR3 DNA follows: TGTGCCAGCAGCGAGGGACAGGGAGTTAATCACATTCAGTACTTC.

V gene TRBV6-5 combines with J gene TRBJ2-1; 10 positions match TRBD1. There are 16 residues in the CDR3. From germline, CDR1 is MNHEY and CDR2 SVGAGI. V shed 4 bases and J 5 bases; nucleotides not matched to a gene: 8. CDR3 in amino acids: CASSSARDRGNNEQFF. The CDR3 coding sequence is TGTGCCAGCAGTTCAGCACGGGACAGGGGTAACAATGAGCAGTTCTTC.

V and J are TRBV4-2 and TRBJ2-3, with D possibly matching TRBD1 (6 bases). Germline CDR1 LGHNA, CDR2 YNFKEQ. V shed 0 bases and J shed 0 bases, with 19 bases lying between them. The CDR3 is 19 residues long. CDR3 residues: CASSQEATGTTPSTDTQYF. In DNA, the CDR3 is TGTGCCAGCAGCCAAGAGGCAACTGGGACAACGCCTAGCACAGATACGCAGTATTTT.

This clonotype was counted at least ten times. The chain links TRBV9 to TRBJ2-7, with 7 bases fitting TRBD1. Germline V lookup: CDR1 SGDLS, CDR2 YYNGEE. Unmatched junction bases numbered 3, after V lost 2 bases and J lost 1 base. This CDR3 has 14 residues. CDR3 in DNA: TGTGCCAGCAGCGTCGGGACAGCTTCCTACGAGCAGTACTTC. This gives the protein CASSVGTASYEQYF.

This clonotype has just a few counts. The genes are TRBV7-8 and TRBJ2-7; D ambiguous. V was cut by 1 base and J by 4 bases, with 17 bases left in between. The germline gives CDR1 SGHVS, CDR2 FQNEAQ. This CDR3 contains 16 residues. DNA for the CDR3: TGTGCCAGCAGCTTAGATAGGGCAGGCGCGAGTTACGAGCAGTACTTC. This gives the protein CASSLDRAGASYEQYF.

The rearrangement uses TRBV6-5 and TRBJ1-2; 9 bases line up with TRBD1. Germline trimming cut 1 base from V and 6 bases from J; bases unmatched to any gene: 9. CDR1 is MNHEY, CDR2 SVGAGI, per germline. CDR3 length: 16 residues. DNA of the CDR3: TGTGCCAGCAGTTACTTGGACAGGGGCCGGGGGGATGGCTACACCTTC. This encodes CASSYLDRGRGDGYTF.

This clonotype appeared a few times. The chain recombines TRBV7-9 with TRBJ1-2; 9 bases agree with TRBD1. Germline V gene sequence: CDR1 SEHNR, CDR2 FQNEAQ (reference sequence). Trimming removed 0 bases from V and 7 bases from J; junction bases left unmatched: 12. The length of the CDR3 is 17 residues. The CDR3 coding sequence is TGTGCCAGCAGCTTAGCCGCCGAGATGGGACAGGGAGGTGGCTACACCTTC. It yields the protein CASSLAAEMGQGGGYTF.

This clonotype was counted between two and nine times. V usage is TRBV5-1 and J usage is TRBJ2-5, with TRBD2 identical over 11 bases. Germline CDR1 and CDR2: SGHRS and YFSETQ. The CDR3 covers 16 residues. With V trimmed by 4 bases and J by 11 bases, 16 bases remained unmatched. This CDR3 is CASSPEPGLAAYEQYF. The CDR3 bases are TGCGCCAGCAGCCCCGAACCGGGACTAGCGGCTTATGAGCAGTACTTC.

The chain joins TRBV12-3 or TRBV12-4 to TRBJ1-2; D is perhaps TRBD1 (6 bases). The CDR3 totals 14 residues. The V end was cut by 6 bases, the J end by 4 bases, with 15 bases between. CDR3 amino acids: CASRLQGNVYGYTF. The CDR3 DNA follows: TGTGCCAGCAGGCTACAGGGTAACGTCTATGGCTACACCTTC.

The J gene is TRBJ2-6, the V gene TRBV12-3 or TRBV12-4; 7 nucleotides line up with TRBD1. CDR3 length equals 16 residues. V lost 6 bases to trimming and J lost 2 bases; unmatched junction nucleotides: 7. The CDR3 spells CASSRDRAAGANVLTF. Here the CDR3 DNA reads TGTGCCAGCAGCCGTGACAGGGCGGCTGGGGCCAACGTCCTGACTTTC.

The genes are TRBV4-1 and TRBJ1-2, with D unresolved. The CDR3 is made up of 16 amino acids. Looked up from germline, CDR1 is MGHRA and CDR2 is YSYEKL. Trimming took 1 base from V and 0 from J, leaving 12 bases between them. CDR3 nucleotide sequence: TGCGCCAGCAGCCAAGCAAGGTTTGAGGCTAACTATGGCTACACCTTC. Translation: CASSQARFEANYGYTF.

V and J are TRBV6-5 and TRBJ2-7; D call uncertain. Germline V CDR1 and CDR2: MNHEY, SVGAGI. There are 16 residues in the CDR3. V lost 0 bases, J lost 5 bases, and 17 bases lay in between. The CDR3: CASSYSGRVFTHEQYF. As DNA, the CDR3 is TGTGCCAGCAGTTACTCTGGCCGGGTTTTTACCCACGAGCAGTACTTC.

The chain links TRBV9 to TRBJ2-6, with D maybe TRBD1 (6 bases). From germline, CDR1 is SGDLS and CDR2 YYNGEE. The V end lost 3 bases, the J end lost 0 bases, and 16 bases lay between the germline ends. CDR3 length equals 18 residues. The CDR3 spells CASSARQAPDSGANVLTF. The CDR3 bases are TGTGCCAGCAGCGCAAGACAGGCCCCCGACTCTGGGGCCAACGTCCTGACTTTC.

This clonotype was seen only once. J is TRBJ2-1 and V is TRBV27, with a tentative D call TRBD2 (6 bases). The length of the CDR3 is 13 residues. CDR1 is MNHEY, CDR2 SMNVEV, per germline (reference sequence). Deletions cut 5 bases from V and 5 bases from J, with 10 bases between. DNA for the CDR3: TGTGCCAGCAGTGCGGGACCGAACAATGAGCAGTTCTTC. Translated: CASSAGPNNEQFF.